Sequencing of this T cell receptor beta chain was carried out in a study of OX40 agonist ivuxolimab in advanced cancers. V lost 0 bases, J lost 3 bases, and 10 bases lay in between. The germline CDR1 and CDR2 sequences are SGHAT and FQNNGV. There are 15 residues in the CDR3. TCRdb's table, derived via immunoSEQ multiplex PCR, lists solely in-frame clones and lacks some. This table holds fewer than 65,000 clones, approximately 94% found once. The chain is built from TRBV11-2 and TRBJ2-3; D is unresolved. The sequenced sample was CD4+ or CD8+ T cells sorted from blood, obtained in a trial of the OX40 agonist ivuxolimab. The clonotype originates from an adult with an advanced solid tumor such as melanoma, head and neck, liver or kidney cancer. CDR3 bases: TGTGCCAGCAGCTTAGACAGTCAGGTTACAGATACGCAGTATTTT. Translation gives CASSLDSQVTDTQYF.